This T cell receptor (beta chain) was captured in a study of cytomegalovirus exposure and HLA in healthy donors. Study-level points and caveats: DRB1 showed the most TCR associations and HLA-C the fewest in a later analysis, as rates varied by HLA locus. After further analysis at a later stage, some 15,000 TCR beta sequences were associated with HLA alleles at 0.05 false discovery rate.

Regarding donors, all were healthy bone marrow donors. The PCR used 60 Vbeta and 13 Jbeta primers. The data were produced by immunoSEQ multiplex PCR, yet TCRdb's version contains in-frame clones alone and is incomplete. Listed are under 200,000 clones; approximately 6.5% falls within the top ten. Notes on this clone: Its specificity is not known.

Deletions cut 1 base from V and 8 bases from J, with 21 bases between. Germline V gene lookup returns CDR1 SGHNT and CDR2 YENEEA. This CDR3 contains 17 residues. V gene TRBV11-3 combines with J gene TRBJ2-1; TRBD2 might be the D (6 bases). The receptor's source is a man aged 25 to 45 in good health and CMV-seronegative. The sequenced sample consisted of PBMCs. The CDR3 DNA follows: TGTGCCAGCAGCTTAGGGTCTTCGGGAGATGGGATCGATGAGCAGTTCTTC. It translates to CASSLGSSGDGIDEQFF. Complete variable domain (other parts from reference TRBV11-3 and TRBJ2-1): EAGVVQSPRYKIIEKKQPVAFWCNPISGHNTLYWYLQNLGQGPELLIRYENEEAVDDSQLPKDRFSAERLKGVDSTLKIQPAELGDSAVYLCASSLGSSGDGIDEQFFGPGTRLTVL.